This note documents a single T cell receptor (beta chain) sequence. These data belong to a study of blood T cell repertoires in COVID-19. TCRdb's table, derived via immunoSEQ multiplex PCR, lists solely in-frame clones and lacks some. The table lists 250,000 to 350,000 clones, approximately 88% of them singletons, with more than 6.5% in the top ten. The germline V gene has CDR1 MNHEY and CDR2 SMNVEV (reference sequence). The CDR3 spans 14 residues. The V segment lost 6 bases and the J segment 0 bases; nucleotides outside the gene matches: 4. This rearrangement joins TRBV27 to TRBJ1-1; TRBD1 matches 7 bases. This TCR was sampled from a woman in her twenties or thirties who had recovered from COVID-19. The sequencing sample was made of peripheral blood. The DNA of the CDR3 is TGTGCCAGCAGCCAGGGACAGATGAACACTGAAGCTTTCTTT. It yields the protein CASSQGQMNTEAFF.